This TCR beta chain was identified in a study of T-cell memory formation after mild COVID-19. Germline values: CDR1 DFQATT, CDR2 SNEGSKA (reference sequence). Between the trimmed V and J ends, which lost 5 bases and 2 bases, there was a span of 15 bases. This CDR3 is 14 amino acids long. This clonotype was picked up a small number of times. TCRdb redid the calling of the 5' RACE reads with MiXCR, one entry per CDR3 protein. The repertoire includes 200,000 to 250,000 distinct CDR3 sequences, 9.5% of them detected once, and 3.5% sits in the top ten. The origin of this receptor is a man younger than 35 who had mild COVID-19 (a few samples of this study predate the infection). Cell type and time point are not known. Sequencing was performed on PBMCs or a T cell subset sorted from them (not recorded which). The gene calls are TRBV20-1 and TRBJ2-5; no definite D call. The CDR3 is CSALMGLRQETQYF. As DNA, the CDR3 is TGCAGTGCTCTTATGGGCCTTAGACAAGAGACCCAGTACTTC.